This TCR beta chain emerged from a study of blood T cell repertoires in COVID-19. Study overall: Nucleic acid was either cDNA or gDNA, and it came from T cells, B-cell-depleted T cells, or PBMCs.

This clone has a handful of counts. Trimming took 9 bases from V and 5 from J; bases not matched to a gene: 8. This CDR3 region has 14 residues. The germline gives CDR1 LNHDA, CDR2 SQIVND (reference sequence). Membership in each cohort depended on participant-reported clinical history. The repertoire was sequenced with immunoSEQ multiplex PCR; TCRdb's copy has only in-frame clones and lacks some. Of around 250,000 clones in the sample, roughly 80% were seen once. The chain couples TRBV19 to TRBJ1-3, with 9 nucleotides matching TRBD1. The source is a man in his forties who had been exposed to COVID-19. The material sequenced was PBMCs or T cells enriched from blood (not recorded which). The CDR3 region is CASTWGTGRNTIYF. DNA for the CDR3: TGTGCCAGCACCTGGGGGACAGGGAGAAACACCATATATTTT. Complete variable domain (other parts from reference TRBV19 and TRBJ1-3): DGGITQSPKYLFRKEGQNVTLSCEQNLNHDAMYWYRQDPGQGLRLIYYSQIVNDFQKGDIAEGYSVSREKKESFPLTVTSAQKNPTAFYLCASTWGTGRNTIYFGEGSWLTVV.